This T cell receptor beta chain was captured in a study of T-cell reconstitution after alpha-beta-depleted transplantation in children. Study outcomes and limitations: As was reported, about two months after transplant, alpha-beta T cells came from several hundred expanded graft clones. At one year after transplant, newly produced T cells mostly accounted for T-cell counts and diversity.

Unique molecular identifiers were built into the TCRbeta library. TCRdb re-analysed the PCR reads in MiXCR, keeping a single row per CDR3 protein. The sample records approximately 1,000,000 distinct CDR3 sequences, 25% to 35% being singletons. A word on this clonotype: Its antigen is not identified.

CDR1 ENHRY and CDR2 SYGVKD come from the germline V gene. Deletions cut 3 bases from V and 9 bases from J, with 6 bases between. This CDR3 contains 11 residues. Sequenced material: PBMCs, mostly from graft donor cells, taken 360 days after TCRalphabeta/CD19-depleted stem cell transplant. This TCR was sampled from a boy younger than two who had a stem cell transplant for SCID, so the T cells may come from the graft donor. This chain joins TRBV10-3 and TRBJ2-1; unclear D gene. In nucleotides, the CDR3 is TGTGCCATCAGTGAAGGGCGTGAGCAGTTCTTC. Translating gives CAISEGREQFF.